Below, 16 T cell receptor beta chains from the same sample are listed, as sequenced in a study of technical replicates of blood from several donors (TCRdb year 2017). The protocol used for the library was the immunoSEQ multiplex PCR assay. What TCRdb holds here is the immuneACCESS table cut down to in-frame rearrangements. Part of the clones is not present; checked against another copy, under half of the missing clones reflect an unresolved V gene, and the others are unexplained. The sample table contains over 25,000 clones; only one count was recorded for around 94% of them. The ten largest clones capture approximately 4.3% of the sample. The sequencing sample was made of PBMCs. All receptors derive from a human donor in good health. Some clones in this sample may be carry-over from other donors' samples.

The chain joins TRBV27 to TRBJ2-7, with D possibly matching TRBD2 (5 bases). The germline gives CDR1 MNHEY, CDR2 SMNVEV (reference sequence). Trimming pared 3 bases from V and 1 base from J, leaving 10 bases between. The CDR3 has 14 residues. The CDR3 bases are TGTGCCAGCAGTTTTGCGGGTCCTTCCTACGAGCAGTACTTC. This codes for CASSFAGPSYEQYF.

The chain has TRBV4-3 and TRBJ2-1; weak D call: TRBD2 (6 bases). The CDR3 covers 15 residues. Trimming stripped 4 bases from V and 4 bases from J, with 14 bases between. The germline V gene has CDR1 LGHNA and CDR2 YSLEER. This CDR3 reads CASSLRTGEYNEQFF. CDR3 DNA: TGCGCCAGCAGCCTCCGTACGGGGGAGTACAATGAGCAGTTCTTC.

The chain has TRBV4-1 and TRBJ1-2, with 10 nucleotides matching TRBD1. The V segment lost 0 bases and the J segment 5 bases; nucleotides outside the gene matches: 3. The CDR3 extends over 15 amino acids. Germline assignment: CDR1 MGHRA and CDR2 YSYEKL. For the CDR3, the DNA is TGCGCCAGCAGCCAAGAAGGGACAGGGGCTTATGGCTACACCTTC. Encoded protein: CASSQEGTGAYGYTF.

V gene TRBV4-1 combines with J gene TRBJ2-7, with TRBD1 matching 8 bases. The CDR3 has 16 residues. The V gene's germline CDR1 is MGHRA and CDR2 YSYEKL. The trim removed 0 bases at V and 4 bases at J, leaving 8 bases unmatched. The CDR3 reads CASSQDIVQGAYEQYF. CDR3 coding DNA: TGCGCCAGCAGCCAAGATATCGTCCAGGGGGCTTACGAGCAGTACTTC.

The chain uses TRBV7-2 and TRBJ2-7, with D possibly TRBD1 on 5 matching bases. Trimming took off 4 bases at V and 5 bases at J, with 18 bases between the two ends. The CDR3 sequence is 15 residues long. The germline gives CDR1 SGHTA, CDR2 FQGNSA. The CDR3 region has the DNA TGTGCCAGCAGCTCCCGAGTGACAGTTGCCCACGAGCAGTACTTC. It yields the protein CASSSRVTVAHEQYF.

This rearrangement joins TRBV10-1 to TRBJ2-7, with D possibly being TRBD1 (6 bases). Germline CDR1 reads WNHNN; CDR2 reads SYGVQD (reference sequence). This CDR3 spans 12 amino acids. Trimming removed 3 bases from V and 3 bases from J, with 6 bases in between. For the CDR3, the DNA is TGCGCCAGCAGTGACAGGGGCTACGAGCAGTACTTC. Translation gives CASSDRGYEQYF.

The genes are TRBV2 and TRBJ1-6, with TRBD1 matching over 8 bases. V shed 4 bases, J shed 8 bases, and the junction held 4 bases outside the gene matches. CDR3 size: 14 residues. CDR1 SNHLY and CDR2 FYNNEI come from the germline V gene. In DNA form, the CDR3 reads TGTGCCAGCAGTGGGCAGGGGGCTGATTCACCCCTCCACTTT. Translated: CASSGQGADSPLHF.

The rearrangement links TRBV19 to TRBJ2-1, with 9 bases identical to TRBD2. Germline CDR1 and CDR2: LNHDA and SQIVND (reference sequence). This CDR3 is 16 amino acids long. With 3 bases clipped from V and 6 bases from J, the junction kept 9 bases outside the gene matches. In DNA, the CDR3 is TGTGCCAGTAGTATCTGGGGCGGGGGGGCACCCAATGAGCAGTTCTTC. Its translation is CASSIWGGGAPNEQFF.

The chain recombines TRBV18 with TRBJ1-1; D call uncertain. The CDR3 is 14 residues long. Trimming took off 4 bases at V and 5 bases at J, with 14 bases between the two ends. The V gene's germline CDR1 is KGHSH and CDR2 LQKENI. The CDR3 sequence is CASSLTRERTEAFF. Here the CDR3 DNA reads TGTGCCAGCTCACTTACGAGGGAGCGTACTGAAGCTTTCTTT.

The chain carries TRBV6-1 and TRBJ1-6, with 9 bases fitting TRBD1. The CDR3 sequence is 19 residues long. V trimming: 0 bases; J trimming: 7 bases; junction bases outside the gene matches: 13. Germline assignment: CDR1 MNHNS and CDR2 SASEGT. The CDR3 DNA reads TGTGCCAGCAGTGAAGCGGGGCTACTACAGGGGGCAAGGAATTCACCCCTCCACTTT. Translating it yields CASSEAGLLQGARNSPLHF.

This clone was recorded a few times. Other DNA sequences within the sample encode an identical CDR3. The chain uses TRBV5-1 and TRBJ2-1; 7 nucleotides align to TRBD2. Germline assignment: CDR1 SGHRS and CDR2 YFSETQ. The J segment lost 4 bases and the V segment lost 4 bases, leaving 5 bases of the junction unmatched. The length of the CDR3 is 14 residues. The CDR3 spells CASSGSGAYNEQFF. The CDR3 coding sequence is TGCGCCAGCAGCGGAAGCGGGGCATACAATGAGCAGTTCTTC.

The CDR3 DNA is TGTGCCAGCAGTTTCTCCGGGCAGGGTGTGGCACCCCTCCACTTT. Translating gives CASSFSGQGVAPLHF. The chain recombines TRBV6-5 with TRBJ1-6, with a weak D call TRBD1 (5 bases). The length of the CDR3 is 15 residues. CDR1 and CDR2 from the germline V gene are MNHEY and SVGAGI. V was clipped by 4 bases and J by 11 bases, with 18 bases between them.

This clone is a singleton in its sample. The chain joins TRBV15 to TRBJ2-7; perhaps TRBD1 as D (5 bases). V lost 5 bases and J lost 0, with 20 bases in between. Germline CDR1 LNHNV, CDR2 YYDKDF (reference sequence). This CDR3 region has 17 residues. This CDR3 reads CATSGQRPGMSSYEQYF. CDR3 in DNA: TGTGCCACCAGCGGCCAAAGGCCAGGGATGAGCTCCTACGAGCAGTACTTC.

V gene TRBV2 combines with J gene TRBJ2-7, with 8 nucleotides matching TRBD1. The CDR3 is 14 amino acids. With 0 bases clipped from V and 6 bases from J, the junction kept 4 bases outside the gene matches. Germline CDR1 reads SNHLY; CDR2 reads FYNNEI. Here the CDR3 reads CASSEATGVREQYF. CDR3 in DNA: TGTGCCAGCAGTGAAGCGACAGGGGTTCGCGAGCAGTACTTC.

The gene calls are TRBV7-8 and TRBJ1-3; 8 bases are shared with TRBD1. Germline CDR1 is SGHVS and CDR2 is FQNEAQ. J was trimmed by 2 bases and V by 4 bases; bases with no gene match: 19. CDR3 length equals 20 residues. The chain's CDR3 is CASSSTIGQGLFSPGNTIYF. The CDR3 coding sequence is TGTGCCAGCAGCTCCACGATTGGACAGGGTTTATTCTCGCCTGGAAACACCATATATTTT.

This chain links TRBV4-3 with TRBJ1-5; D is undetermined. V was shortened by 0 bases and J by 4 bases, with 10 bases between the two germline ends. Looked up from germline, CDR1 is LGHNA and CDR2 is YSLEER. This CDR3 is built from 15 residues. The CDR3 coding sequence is TGCGCCAGCAGCCAAGAAGTTGGCAGAAATCAGCCCCAGCATTTT. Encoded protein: CASSQEVGRNQPQHF.